A selection of T cell receptor beta chains follows, all from one sample in a study of regulatory T cells in long-lasting Graves disease. TCRdb reprocessed the multiplex PCR reads with MiXCR, giving one entry per CDR3 protein. The table includes 430,000 or so distinct CDR3 sequences, roughly 23% detected once. This sample comprised peripheral blood mononuclear cells (PBMCs), obtained when the disease was refractory, from a patient treated with antithyroid drugs. These TCRs come from a female donor with Graves disease. Both conserved end residues are part of each CDR3. The D gene is left open where the match is weak. Clone size is not always given. Where it is, it says once, few, many or a class for expanded clones.

TRBJ1-1 | - | TRBV2 | - | TGTGCCAGCAGCGGGGACGGCGGGGACACTGAAGCTTTCTTT | CASSGDGGDTEAFF
TRBJ2-7 | many | TRBV6-2/TRBV6-3 | TRBD2 | TGTGCCAGCAGTAACGGACTAGCGGGAGGCGAGCAGTACTTC | CASSNGLAGGEQYF
TRBJ2-6 | many | TRBV28 | TRBD2 | TGTGCCAGCGGGACTAGCGGGAGGTCTGGGGCCAACGTCCTGACTTTC | CASGTSGRSGANVLTF
TRBJ1-3 | few | TRBV5-5 | - | TGTGCCAGCAGCTACACACACAGGTCCGGAAACACCATATATTTT | CASSYTHRSGNTIYF
TRBJ2-2 | few | TRBV20-1 | - | TGCAGTGCTACACCTCAAGGGGAGTACACCGGGGAGCTGTTTTTT | CSATPQGEYTGELFF
TRBJ2-5 | - | TRBV20-1 | - | TGCAGTGCCATCACGCTGGGGGGAGAGACCCAGTACTTC | CSAITLGGETQYF
TRBJ2-7 | many | TRBV20-1 | TRBD1 | TGCAGTGCTCGGACAGGAGGCAACGAGCAGTACTTC | CSARTGGNEQYF
TRBJ1-1 | many | TRBV28 | TRBD1 | TGTGCCAGCATTGACAGGGGAATCTCTGAAGCTTTCTTT | CASIDRGISEAFF
TRBJ2-5 | many | TRBV4-1 | - | TGCGCCAGCAGCCAGGGGCAGGGAGAATGGGAGACCCAGTACTTC | CASSQGQGEWETQYF
TRBJ1-3 | many | TRBV6-1 | - | TGTGCCAGCAGTGAAAGGACAGCTCCGACTGGAAACACCATATATTTT | CASSERTAPTGNTIYF
TRBJ2-6 | many | TRBV28 | - | TGTGCCAGCACGAGAACCTCCTCTGGGGCCAACGTCCTGACTTTC | CASTRTSSGANVLTF
TRBJ2-6 | - | TRBV19 | - | TGTGCCAGTAAAGGGCAGGGCTTCATTGGGGCCAACGTCCTGACTTTC | CASKGQGFIGANVLTF
TRBJ2-3 | many | TRBV12-3/TRBV12-4 | - | TGTGCCAGCAGTACCCGTAGAGGACTCAAACCAGGAGATACGCAGTATTTT | CASSTRRGLKPGDTQYF
TRBJ2-3 | - | TRBV28 | - | TGTGCCAGCAGTTTGATGAGGTCCGGGAGAGGGAAAACGCAGTATTTT | CASSLMRSGRGKTQYF
TRBJ2-1 | - | TRBV24-1 | TRBD1 | TGTGCCACCAGTGATCCCTCGACAGGGGCCCTATACAATGAGCAGTTCTTC | CATSDPSTGALYNEQFF
TRBJ2-2 | many | TRBV6-1 | - | TGTGCCAGCAGTGAATTCTGGGGAAGCGAGACGAACACCGGGGAGCTGTTTTTT | CASSEFWGSETNTGELFF
TRBJ1-2 | few | TRBV7-9 | - | TGTGCCAGCAGCTCGGCAGGAGGGTCCCCACTTAACTATGGCTACACCTTC | CASSSAGGSPLNYGYTF
TRBJ1-5 | many | TRBV28 | - | TGTGCCAGCAGTCCCCCCCCGCCGGGGGACTTAGGCAATCAGCCCCAGCATTTT | CASSPPPPGDLGNQPQHF
TRBJ1-1 | many | TRBV28 | - | TGTGCCAGCAGTTATCAGGGGAACACTGAAGCTTTCTTT | CASSYQGNTEAFF
TRBJ2-4 | few | TRBV20-1 | TRBD1 | TGCAGTGCTAGAACAGGGGGTGACATTCAGTACTTC | CSARTGGDIQYF
TRBJ1-1 | once | TRBV6-2/TRBV6-3 | - | TGTGCCAGCAGCCAAACAACTATCATGAGCACTGAAGCTTTCTTT | CASSQTTIMSTEAFF
TRBJ2-1 | - | TRBV6-1 | TRBD2 | TGTGCCACCGTCGGACTAGCGGGAGGTGGTGAGCAGTTCTTC | CATVGLAGGGEQFF
TRBJ2-5 | many | TRBV20-1 | TRBD2 | TGCAGTGCCCATCCCCGGGACTACCTCAGTGAGACCCAGTACTTC | CSAHPRDYLSETQYF